This T cell receptor beta chain was obtained from a study of T cell responses to AZD1222 COVID-19 vaccine. CDR1 is SGHRS and CDR2 is YFSETQ in the germline V gene. The germline V and J ends were trimmed by 4 bases and 4 bases, with 14 bases remaining between them. CDR3 length equals 15 residues. Repertoires were generated with immunoSEQ multiplex PCR, while TCRdb's copy carries only in-frame clones and drops some. The sample carries over 60,000 clones, 88% recorded once. This material consisted of peripheral blood, taken 28 days after the second dose of the MenACWY control vaccine. The sequence derives from an adult who received the MenACWY meningococcal vaccine as a control. V gene TRBV5-1 combines with J gene TRBJ1-4; D not certain. CDR3 in amino acids: CASSITAAINEKLFF. DNA of the CDR3: TGCGCCAGCAGCATCACAGCAGCTATTAATGAAAAACTGTTTTTT.